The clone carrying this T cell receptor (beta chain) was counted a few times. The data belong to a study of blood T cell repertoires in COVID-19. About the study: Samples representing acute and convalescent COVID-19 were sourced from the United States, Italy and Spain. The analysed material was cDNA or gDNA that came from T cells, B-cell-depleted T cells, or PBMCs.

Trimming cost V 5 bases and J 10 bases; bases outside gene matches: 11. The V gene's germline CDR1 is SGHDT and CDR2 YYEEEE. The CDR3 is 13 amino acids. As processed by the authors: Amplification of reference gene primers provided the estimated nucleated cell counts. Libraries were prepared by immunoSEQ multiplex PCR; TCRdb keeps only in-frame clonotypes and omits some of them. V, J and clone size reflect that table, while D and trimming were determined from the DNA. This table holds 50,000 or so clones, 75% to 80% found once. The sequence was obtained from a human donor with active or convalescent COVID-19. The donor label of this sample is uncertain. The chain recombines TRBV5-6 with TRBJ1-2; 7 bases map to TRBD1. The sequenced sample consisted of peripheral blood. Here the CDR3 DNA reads TGTGCCAGCAGTCGGAGAGGGACAGAAATCTACACCTTC. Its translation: CASSRRGTEIYTF. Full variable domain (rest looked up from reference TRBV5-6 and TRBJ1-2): DAGVTQSPTHLIKTRGQQVTLRCSPKSGHDTVSWYQQALGQGPQFIFQYYEEEERQRGNFPDRFSGHQFPNYSSELNVNALLLGDSALYLCASSRRGTEIYTFGSGTRLTVV.